Included here is one T cell receptor beta chain sequence, with context. The target antigen is unknown. The CDR3 totals 17 residues. Germline CDR1 is MDHEN and CDR2 is SYDVKM. This record belongs to a study of human CD8 memory T cell subsets. General study points: Among T cells, stem-like memory and precursor exhausted subsets showed similarly high diversity, unlike effector memory cells.

Construction of TCR beta libraries was accomplished by means of UMI-labeled 5' RACE. TCRdb reprocessed the 5' RACE reads, keeping one entry per CDR3 protein, no DNA. The sample's table shows about 18,000 distinct CDR3 sequences. RNA was isolated from duplicate vials, each containing about 150,000 sorted CD8+ T cells, for every subset. This chain uses TRBV28 with TRBJ2-7. Sequencing was carried out using CD8+ T cells from PBMCs. The receptor was isolated from a human donor in good health. CDR3 protein: CASSGIPKIGASYEQYF.